Reported below is one TCR beta chain. The CDR3 length is 14 residues. Trimming removed 2 bases from V and 7 bases from J; junction bases left unmatched: 4. Germline CDR1 is MNHEY and CDR2 is SMNVEV (reference sequence). This record belongs to a study of blood T cell repertoires in COVID-19. At the level of the study: From the United States, Italy and Spain came samples of acute and convalescent COVID-19. T cells, B-cell-depleted T cells, or PBMCs supplied cDNA or gDNA.

Source study methods: Using reference gene primer amplification, nucleated cell counts were estimated. Produced via immunoSEQ multiplex PCR; TCRdb's table is partial and in-frame only. That table supplies the V and J calls and clone size; D and trimming were determined from the DNA. Of 200,000 to 250,000 clones in the sample, about 88% are singletons; the top ten hold just under 1%. The V gene is TRBV27, the J gene TRBJ2-7, with 11 positions matching TRBD1. The sequence derives from a middle-aged man with acute or convalescent COVID-19. The specimen sequenced was peripheral blood. Written as DNA, the CDR3 is TGTGCCAGCAGTTTAGGACAGGGGGCGCGAGAGCAGTACTTC. It encodes CASSLGQGAREQYF.